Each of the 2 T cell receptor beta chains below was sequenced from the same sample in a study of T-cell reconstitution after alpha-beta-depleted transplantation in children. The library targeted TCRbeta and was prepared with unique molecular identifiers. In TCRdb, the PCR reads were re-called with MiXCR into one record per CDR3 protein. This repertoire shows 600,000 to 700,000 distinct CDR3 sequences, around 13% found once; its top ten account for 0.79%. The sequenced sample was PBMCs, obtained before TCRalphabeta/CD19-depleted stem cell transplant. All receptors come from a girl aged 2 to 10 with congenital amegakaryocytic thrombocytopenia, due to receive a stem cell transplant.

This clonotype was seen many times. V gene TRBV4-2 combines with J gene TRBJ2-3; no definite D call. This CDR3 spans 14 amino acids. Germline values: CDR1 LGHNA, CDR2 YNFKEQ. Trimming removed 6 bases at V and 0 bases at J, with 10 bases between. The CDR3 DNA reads TGTGCCAGCAGGATGATCTTTAGCACAGATACGCAGTATTTT. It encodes CASRMIFSTDTQYF.

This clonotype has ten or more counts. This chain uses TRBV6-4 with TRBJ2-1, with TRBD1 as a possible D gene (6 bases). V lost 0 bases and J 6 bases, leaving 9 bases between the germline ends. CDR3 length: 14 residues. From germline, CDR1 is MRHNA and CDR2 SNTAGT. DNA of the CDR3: TGTGCCAGCAGTGACTCAGTAGGGGGCAATGAGCAGTTCTTC. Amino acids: CASSDSVGGNEQFF.